The present T cell receptor (beta chain) was sequenced within a study of T cell clonality in common variable immunodeficiency. Broader study findings: In common variable immunodeficiency, TCR beta chains reportedly carried fewer deletions and N-nucleotide insertions.

Clones were read by immunoSEQ multiplex PCR, and TCRdb kept only the in-frame ones, dropping some. This repertoire holds about 5,000 clones, and none appear only once. A word on this clone: Its antigen is unidentified.

Sequenced material: peripheral blood mononuclear cells. The receptor was derived from a human donor with common variable immunodeficiency.

This CDR3 is CASRILASSSTDTQYF. The CDR3 bases that were read are TGTGCCAGCAGAATCTTAGCTTCCTCTAGCACAGATACG. The V and J genes are TRBV2 and TRBJ2-3; D gene ambiguous. The CDR3 end falls 3 residues outside the read, so it is completed with the germline J gene. CDR1 and CDR2 from the germline V gene are SNHLY and FYNNEI. V lost 6 bases and J 0 bases, leaving 16 bases between the germline ends. This CDR3 has 16 amino acids.